This paragraph covers one TCR beta chain sequence. Antigen specificity is unknown. TCR beta cDNA was generated via 5'RACE template switching incorporating UMIs. With the 5' RACE reads reprocessed, TCRdb shows one record per CDR3 protein and no DNA. The table gives under 200,000 distinct CDR3 sequences; the top ten clones make up less than 20% of it. These data belong to a study of T cells expressing NK-cell markers. The study, taken as a whole, reports: It was still unclear whether expanded NKG2C+ T cell clones were HCMV specific.

CDR1 and CDR2 from the germline V gene are MGHRA and YSYEKL. The CDR3 consists of 13 residues. The sample comprised blood T cells: a sorted CD56 or NKG2C T cell subset, CD4+ or CD8+ T cells, or bulk PBMC T cells (not recorded which). V and J are TRBV4-1 and TRBJ2-2; the TCRdb D gene call, TRBD2, has no DNA to confirm it. The clonotype was recovered from a woman between 18 and 70 years old in good health. CDR3 loop: CASSPRRAGELFF.